Described below is a single T cell receptor (beta chain) sequence and its context. This entry belongs to a study of blood T cell repertoires in COVID-19. Study context: The cDNA or gDNA used as material had been derived from T cells, B-cell-depleted T cells, or PBMCs.

The germline CDR1 and CDR2 sequences are SNHLY and FYNNEI. V was trimmed by 8 bases and J by 4 bases, leaving 14 bases between them. The CDR3 is 13 residues long. Followed over time, Seattle patients had been enrolled while infection was active. In the authors' workflow: Researchers report that nucleated cell counts were estimated from reference gene primer amplification. TCRdb's copy holds only in-frame clones and misses some; the assay was immunoSEQ multiplex PCR. V and J calls plus clone size are reproduced from that table; the DNA served to infer D and trimming. Altogether roughly 500,000 clones are present, roughly nine tenths being singletons, with the ten largest covering roughly 1%.

The chain links TRBV2 to TRBJ1-1; TRBD1 might be the D (5 bases). The receptor's source is a man aged 18 to 35 with COVID-19, enrolled during active disease. The material sequenced was peripheral blood. CDR3 DNA: TGTGCCAGCTGCGGGGACCTCGGCACTGAAGCTTTCTTT. Residues: CASCGDLGTEAFF. The whole variable domain, filled in from reference TRBV2 and TRBJ1-1, reads EPEVTQTPSHQVTQMGQEVILRCVPISNHLYFYWYRQILGQKVEFLVSFYNNEISEKSEIFDDQFSVERPDGSNFTLKIRSTKLEDSAMYFCASCGDLGTEAFFGQGTRLTVV.